The present T cell receptor beta chain was sequenced within a study of blood T cell repertoires in COVID-19. Sequenced by immunoSEQ multiplex PCR; TCRdb stores in-frame clones only, minus some. Altogether roughly 200,000 clones are present, 88% being singletons, with the ten largest covering 15% to 20%. The CDR3 is 15 amino acids. Trimming at V came to 5 bases and at J to 5 bases, leaving 6 bases not matched to a gene. Germline lookup yields CDR1 SGHTA and CDR2 FQGTGA. The specimen was peripheral blood. The TCR originated in a man aged 50 to 60 with COVID-19, enrolled during active disease. The chain combines TRBV7-3 with TRBJ2-2, with 9 bases fitting TRBD2. The CDR3 spells CASSLGTSSTGELFF. The CDR3 coding sequence is TGTGCCAGCAGCCTAGGGACTAGCTCTACCGGGGAGCTGTTTTTT.